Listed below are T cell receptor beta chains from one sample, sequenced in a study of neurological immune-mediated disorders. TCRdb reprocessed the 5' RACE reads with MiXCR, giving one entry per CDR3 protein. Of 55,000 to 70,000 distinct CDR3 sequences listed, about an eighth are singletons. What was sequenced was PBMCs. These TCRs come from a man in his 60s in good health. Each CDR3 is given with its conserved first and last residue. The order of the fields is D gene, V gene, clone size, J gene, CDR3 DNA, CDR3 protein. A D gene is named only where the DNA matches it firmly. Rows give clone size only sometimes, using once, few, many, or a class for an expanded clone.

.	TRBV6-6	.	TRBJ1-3	TGTGCCAGCACAGGTCAGAACTCTGGAAACACCATATATTTT	CASTGQNSGNTIYF
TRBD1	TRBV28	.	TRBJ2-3	TGTGCCAGTAGTTCCAGTGGGACAGGGTTTGCGCGAGATACGCAGTATTTT	CASSSSGTGFARDTQYF
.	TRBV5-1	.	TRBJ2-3	TGCGCCAGCAGCTCACCTCGAGTGGGGACAGATACGCAGTATTTT	CASSSPRVGTDTQYF
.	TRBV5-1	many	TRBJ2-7	TGCGCCAGCAGCTTGGACAGGGAGCCCGGATCTCTCCTAATTGAGCAGTACTTC	CASSLDREPGSLLIEQYF
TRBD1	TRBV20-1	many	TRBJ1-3	TGCAGTGCTAGAGATTTGCGGGACAGCTCTGGAAACACCATATATTTT	CSARDLRDSSGNTIYF
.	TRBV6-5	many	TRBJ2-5	TGTGCCAGCACCAGGGGCAGGGGGAGGGAGACCCAGTACTTC	CASTRGRGRETQYF
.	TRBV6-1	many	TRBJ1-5	TGTGCCAGCAGTGAAAGGGGCAATCAGCCCCAGCATTTT	CASSERGNQPQHF
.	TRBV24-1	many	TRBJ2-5	TGTGCCACCAGTGATTTGGGATCAGGGATAGAGACCCAGTACTTC	CATSDLGSGIETQYF
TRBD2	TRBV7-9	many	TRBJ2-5	TGTGCCAGCAGCTCGAGACTAGCGGGGGAAGAGACCCAGTACTTC	CASSSRLAGEETQYF
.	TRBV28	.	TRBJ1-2	TGTGCCAGCAGTCCTCAGTATGGCTACACCTTC	CASSPQYGYTF
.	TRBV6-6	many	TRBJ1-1	TGTGCCAGCACCCAAAGGCCCTGGGGAGCTTTCTTT	CASTQRPWGAFF
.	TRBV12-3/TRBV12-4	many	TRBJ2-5	TGTGCCAGCCGTACGGTGTCCCAAGAGACCCAGTACTTC	CASRTVSQETQYF
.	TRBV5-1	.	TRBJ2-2	TGCGCCAGCAGCTTGGCCGCGAACCCTCAGGTCGGGGAGCTGTTTTTT	CASSLAANPQVGELFF
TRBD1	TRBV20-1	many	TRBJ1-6	TGCAGTGCTAGCCTTACAGGGGGCGAATCACCCCTCCACTTT	CSASLTGGESPLHF
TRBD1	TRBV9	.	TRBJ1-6	TGTTCCAGCAGCGTAGGAGGCGACAGGGCACCCCTCCACTTT	CSSSVGGDRAPLHF
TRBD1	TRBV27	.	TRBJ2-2	TGTGCCAGCAGTTTTGGACAGGGCGGCGGGGAGCTGTTTTTT	CASSFGQGGGELFF
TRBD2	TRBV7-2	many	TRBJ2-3	TGTGCCAGCAGCTCTGTAGCGGGGGCCTTCACAGATACGCAGTATTTT	CASSSVAGAFTDTQYF
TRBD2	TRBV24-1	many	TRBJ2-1	TGTGCCACCAGTGGTCCAGCGGGGACGAGCTCCTACAATGAGCAGTTCTTC	CATSGPAGTSSYNEQFF
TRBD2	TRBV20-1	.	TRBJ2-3	TGCAGTGCTGGGGGAGGGAGCAGCACAGATACGCAGTATTTT	CSAGGGSSTDTQYF
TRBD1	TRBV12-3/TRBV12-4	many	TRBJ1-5	TGTGCCAGCAGTCCGGCCGACAGGGGCAATCAGCCCCAGCATTTT	CASSPADRGNQPQHF
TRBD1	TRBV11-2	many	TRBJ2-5	TGTGCCAGCAGCTTGGGGACAGGGAGGGAGACCCAGTACTTC	CASSLGTGRETQYF
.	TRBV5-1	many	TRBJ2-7	TGCGCCAGCACTCAGGGAGGCCGGCAGAACGAGCAGTACTTC	CASTQGGRQNEQYF
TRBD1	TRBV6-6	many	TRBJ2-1	TGTGCCAGCAGCTCCGCTCTAGTACCGGGACAGAGATACAATGAGCAGTTCTTC	CASSSALVPGQRYNEQFF
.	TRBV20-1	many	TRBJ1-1	TGCAGTGCTATAACCTCAGCGGACACTGAAGCTTTCTTT	CSAITSADTEAFF
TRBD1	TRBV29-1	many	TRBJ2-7	TGCAGCGTCCAGACAGGGACCTACGAGCAGTACTTC	CSVQTGTYEQYF
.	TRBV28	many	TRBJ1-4	TGTGCCAGCAGTCCGCCCGGGACAAGGGGTGAAAAACTGTTTTTT	CASSPPGTRGEKLFF
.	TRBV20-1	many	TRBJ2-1	TGCAGTGCGGATCCAAGGACAAGGCGGTATGAGCAGTTCTTC	CSADPRTRRYEQFF
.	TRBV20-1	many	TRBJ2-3	TGCAGTGCCACTAGGACTGGCACAGATACGCAGTATTTT	CSATRTGTDTQYF
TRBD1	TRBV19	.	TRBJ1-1	TGTGCCAGTAGCCAGGGACAGGGGTTCGGTGAAGCTTTCTTT	CASSQGQGFGEAFF
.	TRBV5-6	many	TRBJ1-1	TGTGCCAGCAGCTTCGCAGTGAACACTGAAGCTTTCTTT	CASSFAVNTEAFF
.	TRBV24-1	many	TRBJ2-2	TGTGCCACCAAAGGCTCGACCGGGGAGCTGTTTTTT	CATKGSTGELFF
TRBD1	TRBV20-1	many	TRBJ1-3	TGCAGTGCTAGTTTACCGGACAGGGGGCCTGGAAACACCATATATTTT	CSASLPDRGPGNTIYF
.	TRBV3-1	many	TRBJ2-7	TGTGCCAGCAGCCCACTCAGGGACGCCTACGAGCAGTACTTC	CASSPLRDAYEQYF
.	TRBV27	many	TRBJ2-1	TGTGCCAGCAGCAAAGGGAATGAGCAGTTCTTC	CASSKGNEQFF
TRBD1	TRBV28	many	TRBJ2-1	TGTGCCAGCAGGCCGCCGGGACAGGGAATCGATGAGCAGTTCTTC	CASRPPGQGIDEQFF
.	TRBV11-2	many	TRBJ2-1	TGTGCCAGCAGCTTAGATCAACAGTCGCTTGGGCATGAGCAGTTCTTC	CASSLDQQSLGHEQFF
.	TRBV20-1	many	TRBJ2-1	TGCAGTGCCCGTCGGGGCCTCTCCTACAATGAGCAGTTCTTC	CSARRGLSYNEQFF
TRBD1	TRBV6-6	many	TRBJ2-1	TGTGCCAGTCAACGGGACAGGCATGACAATGAGCAGTTCTTC	CASQRDRHDNEQFF
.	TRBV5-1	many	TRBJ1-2	TGCGCCAGCAGCTTTAACGGGGATGGTGGCTACACCTTC	CASSFNGDGGYTF
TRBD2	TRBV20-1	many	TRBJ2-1	TGCAGTGCTAGCGGACTAGCGGGATACAATGAGCAGTTCTTC	CSASGLAGYNEQFF
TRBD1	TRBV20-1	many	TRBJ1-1	TGCAGTGCTAGAGATCCGAGGGGGCGCTCGCTCGACACTGAAGCTTTCTTT	CSARDPRGRSLDTEAFF
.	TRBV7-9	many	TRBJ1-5	TGTGCCAGCAGCTTTTATGCTCAGCCCCAGCATTTT	CASSFYAQPQHF
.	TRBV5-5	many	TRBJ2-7	TGTGCCAGCTCCGGGACGATATCCTACGAGCAGTACTTC	CASSGTISYEQYF
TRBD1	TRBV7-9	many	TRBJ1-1	TGTGCCAGCAGCCCGACAGGGTGGAACACTGAAGCTTTCTTT	CASSPTGWNTEAFF
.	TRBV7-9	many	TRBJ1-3	TGTGCCACCCTGGGGCGGAGCTCTGGAAACACCATATATTTT	CATLGRSSGNTIYF
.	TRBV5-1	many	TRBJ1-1	TGCGCCAGCAGCTTGTTCGAGGGAAACACTGAAGCTTTCTTT	CASSLFEGNTEAFF
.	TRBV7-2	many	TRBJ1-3	TGTGCCAGCAGCGTATCCACCGGGACGGCGGGAAACACCATATATTTT	CASSVSTGTAGNTIYF
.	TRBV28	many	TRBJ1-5	TGTGCCAGCAGCCGTGACAGGCGGAGGCATCAGCCCCAGCATTTT	CASSRDRRRHQPQHF
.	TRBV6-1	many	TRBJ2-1	TGTGCCAGCAGTTCAGGGGTGGTGAATGAGCAGTTCTTC	CASSSGVVNEQFF
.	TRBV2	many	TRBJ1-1	TGTGCCAGTTGGGACAATCAAGCTTTCTTT	CASWDNQAFF
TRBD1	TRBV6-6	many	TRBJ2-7	TGTGCCAGCAACAGCCGTGACAGGGACTCCTACGAGCAGTACTTC	CASNSRDRDSYEQYF
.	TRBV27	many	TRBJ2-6	TGTGCCAGCATGGGACCGCACTCTGGGGCCAACGTCCTGACTTTC	CASMGPHSGANVLTF
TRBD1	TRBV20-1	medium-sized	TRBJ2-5	TGCAGTGCTAGAATGGGACAGGAACAAGAGACCCAGTACTTC	CSARMGQEQETQYF